The entry that follows covers one T cell receptor (beta chain) sequence. These data come from a study of blood T cell repertoires in COVID-19. The wider study: Some COVID-19 samples were acute and others convalescent; all came from the United States, Italy and Spain.

Assay used: immunoSEQ multiplex PCR; TCRdb lists only in-frame clones, some missing. Of 150,000 to 200,000 clones listed, 75% to 85% are singletons. In germline, CDR1 is SGHAT, CDR2 FQNNGV. This CDR3 has 14 amino acids. V shed 5 bases and J shed 4 bases, with 11 bases lying between them. Sequences were obtained from peripheral blood. This receptor was obtained from a human donor in a cohort sampled during active COVID-19. The gene calls are TRBV11-2 and TRBJ1-4; D not resolved. The CDR3 is CASSPQSFNEKLFF. CDR3 sequence (DNA): TGTGCCAGCAGCCCACAGAGCTTTAATGAAAAACTGTTTTTT.